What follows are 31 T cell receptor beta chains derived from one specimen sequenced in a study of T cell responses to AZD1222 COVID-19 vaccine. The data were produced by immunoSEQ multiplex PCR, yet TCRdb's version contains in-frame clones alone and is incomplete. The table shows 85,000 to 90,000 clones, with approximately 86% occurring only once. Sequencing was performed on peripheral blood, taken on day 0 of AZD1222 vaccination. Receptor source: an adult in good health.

Written as DNA, the CDR3 is TGTGCCAGCAGTGAAGCTTGGGCCGGTCAGCCCCAGCATTTT. It codes for CASSEAWAGQPQHF. This chain uses TRBV6-1 with TRBJ1-5, with D uncertain. Germline V gives CDR1 MNHNS, CDR2 SASEGT. This CDR3 is built from 14 residues. The ends were cut back, 0 bases at V and 6 bases at J, with 9 bases in the middle.

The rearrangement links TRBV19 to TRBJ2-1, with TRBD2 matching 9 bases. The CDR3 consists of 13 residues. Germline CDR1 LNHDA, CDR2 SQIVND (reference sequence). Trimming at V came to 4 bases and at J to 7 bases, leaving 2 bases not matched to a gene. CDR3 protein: CASSSGGENEQFF. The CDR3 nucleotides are TGTGCCAGTAGTAGCGGGGGGGAAAATGAGCAGTTCTTC.

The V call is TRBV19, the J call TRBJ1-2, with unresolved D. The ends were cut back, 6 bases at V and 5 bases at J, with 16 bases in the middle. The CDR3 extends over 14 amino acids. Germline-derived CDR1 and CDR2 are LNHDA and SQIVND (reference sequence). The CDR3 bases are TGTGCCAGTAGCCCCGGAGGCAGCGCTTATGGCTACACCTTC. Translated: CASSPGGSAYGYTF. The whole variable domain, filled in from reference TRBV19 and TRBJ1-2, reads DGGITQSPKYLFRKEGQNVTLSCEQNLNHDAMYWYRQDPGQGLRLIYYSQIVNDFQKGDIAEGYSVSREKKESFPLTVTSAQKNPTAFYLCASSPGGSAYGYTFGSGTRLTVV.

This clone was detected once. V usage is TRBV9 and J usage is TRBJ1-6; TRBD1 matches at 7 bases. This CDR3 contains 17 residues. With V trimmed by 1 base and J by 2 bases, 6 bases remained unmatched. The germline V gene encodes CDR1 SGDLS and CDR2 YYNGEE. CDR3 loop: CASSVNDRATYNSPLHF. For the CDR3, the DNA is TGTGCCAGCAGCGTAAATGACAGGGCCACCTATAATTCACCCCTCCACTTT. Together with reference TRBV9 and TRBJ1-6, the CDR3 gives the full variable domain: DSGVTQTPKHLITATGQRVTLRCSPRSGDLSVYWYQQSLDQGLQFLIQYYNGEERAKGNILERFSAQQFPDLHSELNLSSLELGDSALYFCASSVNDRATYNSPLHFGNGTRLTVT.

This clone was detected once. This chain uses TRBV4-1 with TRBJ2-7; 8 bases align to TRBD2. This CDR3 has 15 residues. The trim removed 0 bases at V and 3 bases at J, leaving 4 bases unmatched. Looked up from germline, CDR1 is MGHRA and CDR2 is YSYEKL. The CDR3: CASSQDPGGVYEQYF. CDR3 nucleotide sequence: TGCGCCAGCAGCCAAGATCCCGGGGGGGTCTACGAGCAGTACTTC.

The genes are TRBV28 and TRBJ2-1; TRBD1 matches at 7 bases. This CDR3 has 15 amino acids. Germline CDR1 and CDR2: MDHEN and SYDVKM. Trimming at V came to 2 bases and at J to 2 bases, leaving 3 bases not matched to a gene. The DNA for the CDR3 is TGTGCCAGCAGTTTAGAGGGACAGCCCTACAATGAGCAGTTCTTC. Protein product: CASSLEGQPYNEQFF.

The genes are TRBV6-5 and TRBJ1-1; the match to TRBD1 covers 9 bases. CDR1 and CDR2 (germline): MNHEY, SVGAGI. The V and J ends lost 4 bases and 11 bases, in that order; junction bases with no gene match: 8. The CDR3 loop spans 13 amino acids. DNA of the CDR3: TGTGCCAGCAGTTCCCGACAGGGGGTAAAGGCTTTCTTT. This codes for CASSSRQGVKAFF.

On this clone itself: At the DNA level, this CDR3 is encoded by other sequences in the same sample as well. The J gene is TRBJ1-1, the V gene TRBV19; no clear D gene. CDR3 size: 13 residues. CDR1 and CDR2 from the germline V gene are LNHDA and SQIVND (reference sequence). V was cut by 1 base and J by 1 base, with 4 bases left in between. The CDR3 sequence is CASSIGGNTEAFF. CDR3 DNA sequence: TGTGCCAGTAGTATAGGAGGGAACACTGAAGCTTTCTTT.

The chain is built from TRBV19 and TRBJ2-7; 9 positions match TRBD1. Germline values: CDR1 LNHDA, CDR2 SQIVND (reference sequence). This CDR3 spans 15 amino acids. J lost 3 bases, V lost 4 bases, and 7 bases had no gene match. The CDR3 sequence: CASSNEGQGYYEQYF. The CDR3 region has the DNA TGTGCCAGTAGTAATGAGGGACAGGGATACTACGAGCAGTACTTC.

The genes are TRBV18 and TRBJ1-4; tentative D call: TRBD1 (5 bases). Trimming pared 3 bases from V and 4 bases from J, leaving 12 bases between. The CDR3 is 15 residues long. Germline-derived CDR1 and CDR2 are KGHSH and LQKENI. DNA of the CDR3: TGTGCCAGCTCACCCCCTGTGGGGGATAATGAAAAACTGTTTTTT. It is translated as CASSPPVGDNEKLFF.

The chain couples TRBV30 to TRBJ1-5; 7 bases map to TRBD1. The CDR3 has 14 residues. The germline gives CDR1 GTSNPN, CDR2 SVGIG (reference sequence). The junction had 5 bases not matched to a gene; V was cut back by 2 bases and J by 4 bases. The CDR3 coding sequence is TGTGCCTGGAGTTCGGGACAGTTTAATCAGCCCCAGCATTTT. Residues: CAWSSGQFNQPQHF.

In nucleotides, the CDR3 is TGTGCCAGCAGTCGGACAGGGGGCGACTACGAGCAGTACTTC. Protein product: CASSRTGGDYEQYF. The J gene is TRBJ2-7, the V gene TRBV28; 11 nucleotides agree with TRBD1. From germline, CDR1 is MDHEN and CDR2 SYDVKM. There are 14 residues in the CDR3. J was trimmed by 3 bases and V by 5 bases; bases with no gene match: 3.

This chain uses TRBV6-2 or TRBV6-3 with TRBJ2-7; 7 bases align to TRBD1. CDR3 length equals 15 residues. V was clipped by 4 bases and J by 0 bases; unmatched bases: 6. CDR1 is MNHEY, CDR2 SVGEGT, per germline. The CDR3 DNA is TGTGCCAGCAGTTCCTACAGGGGTAGCTCCTACGAGCAGTACTTC. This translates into CASSSYRGSSYEQYF.

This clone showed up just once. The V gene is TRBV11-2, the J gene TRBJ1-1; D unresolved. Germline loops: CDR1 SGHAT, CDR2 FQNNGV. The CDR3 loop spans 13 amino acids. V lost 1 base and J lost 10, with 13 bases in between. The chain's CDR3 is CASSLGVRVGAFF. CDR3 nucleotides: TGTGCCAGCAGCTTAGGGGTAAGGGTCGGAGCTTTCTTT.

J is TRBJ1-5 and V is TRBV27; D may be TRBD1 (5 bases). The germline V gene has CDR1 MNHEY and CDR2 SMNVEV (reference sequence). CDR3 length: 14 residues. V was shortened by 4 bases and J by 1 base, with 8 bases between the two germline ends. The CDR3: CASSYEGSNQPQHF. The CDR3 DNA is TGTGCCAGCAGTTACGAGGGGAGCAATCAGCCCCAGCATTTT.

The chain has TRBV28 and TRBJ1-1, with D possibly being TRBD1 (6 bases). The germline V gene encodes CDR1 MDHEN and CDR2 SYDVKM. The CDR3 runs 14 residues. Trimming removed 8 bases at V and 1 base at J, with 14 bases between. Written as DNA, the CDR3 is TGTGCCAGCTGCGGGGAGGGGGGGAACACTGAAGCTTTCTTT. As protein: CASCGEGGNTEAFF.

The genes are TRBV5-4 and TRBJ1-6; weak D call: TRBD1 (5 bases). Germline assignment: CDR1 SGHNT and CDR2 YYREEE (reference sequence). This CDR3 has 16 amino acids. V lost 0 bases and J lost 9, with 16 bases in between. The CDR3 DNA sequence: TGTGCCAGCAGCTTGGATCCGGGGCAGGGTGGTTCACCCCTCCACTTT. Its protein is CASSLDPGQGGSPLHF.

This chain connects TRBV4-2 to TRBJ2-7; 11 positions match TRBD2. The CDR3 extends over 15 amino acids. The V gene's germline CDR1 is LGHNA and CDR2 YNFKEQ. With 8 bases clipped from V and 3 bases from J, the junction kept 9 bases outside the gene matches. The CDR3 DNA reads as TGTGCCAGCGGTCCCGTTGGGACTAGCGGCTACGAGCAGTACTTC. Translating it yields CASGPVGTSGYEQYF.

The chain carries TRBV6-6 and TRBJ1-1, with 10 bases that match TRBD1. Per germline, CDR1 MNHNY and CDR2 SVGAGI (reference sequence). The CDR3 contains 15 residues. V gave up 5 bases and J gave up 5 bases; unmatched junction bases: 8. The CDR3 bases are TGTGCCAGCAGTGCCCCCGGGACAGGGGCGACTGAAGCTTTCTTT. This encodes CASSAPGTGATEAFF.

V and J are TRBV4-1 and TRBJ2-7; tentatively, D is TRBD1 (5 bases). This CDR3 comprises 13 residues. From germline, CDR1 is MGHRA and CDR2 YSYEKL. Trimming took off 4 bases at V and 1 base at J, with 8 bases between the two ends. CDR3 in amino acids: CASSPQGSYEQYF. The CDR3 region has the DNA TGCGCCAGCAGCCCGCAGGGATCCTACGAGCAGTACTTC.

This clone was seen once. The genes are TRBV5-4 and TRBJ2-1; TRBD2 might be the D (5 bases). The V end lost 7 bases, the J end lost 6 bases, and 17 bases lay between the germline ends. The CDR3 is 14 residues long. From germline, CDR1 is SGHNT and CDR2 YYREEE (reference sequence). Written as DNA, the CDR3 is TGTGCCAGCGCAAAAGCGGCAGGAATCAATGAGCAGTTCTTC. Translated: CASAKAAGINEQFF.

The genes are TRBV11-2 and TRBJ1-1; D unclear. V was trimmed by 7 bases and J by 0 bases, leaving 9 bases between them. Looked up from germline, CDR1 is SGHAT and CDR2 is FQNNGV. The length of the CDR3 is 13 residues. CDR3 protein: CASTSRLNTEAFF. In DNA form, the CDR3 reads TGTGCCAGCACCTCCCGATTGAACACTGAAGCTTTCTTT.

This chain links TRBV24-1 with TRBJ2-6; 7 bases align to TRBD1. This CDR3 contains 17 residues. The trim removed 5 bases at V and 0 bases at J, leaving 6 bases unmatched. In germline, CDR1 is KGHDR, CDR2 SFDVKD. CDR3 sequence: CATSGTGEGSGANVLTF. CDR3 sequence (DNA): TGTGCCACCAGTGGTACAGGGGAAGGCTCTGGGGCCAACGTCCTGACTTTC.

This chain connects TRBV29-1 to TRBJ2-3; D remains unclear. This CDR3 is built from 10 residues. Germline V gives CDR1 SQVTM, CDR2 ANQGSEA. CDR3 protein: CVFGADTQYF. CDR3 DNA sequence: TGCGTTTTTGGCGCAGATACGCAGTATTTT.

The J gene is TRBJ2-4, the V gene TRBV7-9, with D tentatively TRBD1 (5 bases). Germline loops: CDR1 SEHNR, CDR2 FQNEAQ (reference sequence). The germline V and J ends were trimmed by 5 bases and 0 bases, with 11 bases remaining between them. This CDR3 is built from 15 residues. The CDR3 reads CASSAAGIAKNIQYF. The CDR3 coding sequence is TGTGCCAGCAGCGCGGCAGGGATAGCCAAAAACATTCAGTACTTC.

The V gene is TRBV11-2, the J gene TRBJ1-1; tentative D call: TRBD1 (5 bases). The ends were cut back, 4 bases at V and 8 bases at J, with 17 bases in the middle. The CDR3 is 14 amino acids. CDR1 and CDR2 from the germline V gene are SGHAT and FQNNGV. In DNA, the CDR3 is TGTGCCAGCAGCTCCCCCCTAGTCCGGGACGAAGCTTTCTTT. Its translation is CASSSPLVRDEAFF.

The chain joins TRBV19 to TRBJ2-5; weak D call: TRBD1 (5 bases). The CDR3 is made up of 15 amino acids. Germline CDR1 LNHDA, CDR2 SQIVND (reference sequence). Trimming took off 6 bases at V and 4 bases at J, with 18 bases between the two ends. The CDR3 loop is CASSDTGRVGETQYF. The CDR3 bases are TGTGCCAGTAGCGACACTGGCAGGGTCGGAGAGACCCAGTACTTC.

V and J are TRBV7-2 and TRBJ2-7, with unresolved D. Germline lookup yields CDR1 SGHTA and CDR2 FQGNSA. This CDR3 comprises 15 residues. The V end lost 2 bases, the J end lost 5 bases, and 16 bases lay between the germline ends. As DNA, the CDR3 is TGTGCCAGCAGCTTAAAATCTTCCCAGGCCCACGAGCAGTACTTC. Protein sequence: CASSLKSSQAHEQYF.

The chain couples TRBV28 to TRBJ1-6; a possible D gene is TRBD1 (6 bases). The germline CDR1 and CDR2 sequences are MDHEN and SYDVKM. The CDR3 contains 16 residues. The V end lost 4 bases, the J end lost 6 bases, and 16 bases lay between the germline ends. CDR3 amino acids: CASSSTGGAFNSPLHF. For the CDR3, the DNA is TGTGCCAGCAGTTCCACCGGGGGCGCTTTTAATTCACCCCTCCACTTT. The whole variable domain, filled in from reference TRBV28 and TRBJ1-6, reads DVKVTQSSRYLVKRTGEKVFLECVQDMDHENMFWYRQDPGLGLRLIYFSYDVKMKEKGDIPEGYSVSREKKERFSLILESASTNQTSMYLCASSSTGGAFNSPLHFGNGTRLTVT.

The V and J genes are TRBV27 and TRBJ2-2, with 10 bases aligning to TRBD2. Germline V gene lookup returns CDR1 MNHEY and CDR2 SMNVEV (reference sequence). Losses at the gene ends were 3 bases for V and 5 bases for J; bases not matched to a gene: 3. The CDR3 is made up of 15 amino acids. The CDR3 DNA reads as TGTGCCAGCAGTTTGCTAGCGGGAGTAACCGGGGAGCTGTTTTTT. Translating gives CASSLLAGVTGELFF.

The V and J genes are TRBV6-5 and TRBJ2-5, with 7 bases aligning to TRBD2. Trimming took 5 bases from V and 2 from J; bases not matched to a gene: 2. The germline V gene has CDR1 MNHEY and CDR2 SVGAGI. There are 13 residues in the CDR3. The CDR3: CASSRAGQETQYF. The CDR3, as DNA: TGTGCCAGCAGTAGAGCGGGGCAAGAGACCCAGTACTTC.